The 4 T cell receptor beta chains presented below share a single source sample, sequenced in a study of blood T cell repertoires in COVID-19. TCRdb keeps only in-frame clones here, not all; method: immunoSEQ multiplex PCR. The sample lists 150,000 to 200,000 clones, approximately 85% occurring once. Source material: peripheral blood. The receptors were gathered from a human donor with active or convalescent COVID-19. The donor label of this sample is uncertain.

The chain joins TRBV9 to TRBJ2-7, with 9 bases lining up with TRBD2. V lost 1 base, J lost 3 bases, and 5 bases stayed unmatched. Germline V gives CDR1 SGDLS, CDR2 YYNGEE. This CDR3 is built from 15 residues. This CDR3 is CASSVNSGGRYEQYF. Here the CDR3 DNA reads TGTGCCAGCAGCGTAAATAGCGGGGGTCGCTACGAGCAGTACTTC.

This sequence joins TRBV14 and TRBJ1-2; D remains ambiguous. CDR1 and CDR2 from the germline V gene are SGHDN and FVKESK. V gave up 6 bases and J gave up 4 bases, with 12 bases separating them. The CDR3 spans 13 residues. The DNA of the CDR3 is TGTGCCAGCAGTTTTGGACGGGGCTATGGCTACACCTTC. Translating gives CASSFGRGYGYTF.

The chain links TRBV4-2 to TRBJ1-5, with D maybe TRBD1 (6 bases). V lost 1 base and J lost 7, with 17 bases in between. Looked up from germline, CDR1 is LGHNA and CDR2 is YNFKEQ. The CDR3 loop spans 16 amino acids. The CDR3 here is CASSQVGAGSVQPQHF. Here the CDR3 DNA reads TGTGCCAGCAGCCAAGTGGGGGCCGGTTCAGTACAGCCCCAGCATTTT.

The CDR3: CASTQVNEQFF. The CDR3 region has the DNA TGTGCCAGTACCCAGGTGAATGAGCAGTTCTTC. The chain uses TRBV19 and TRBJ2-1; D is undetermined. The CDR3 has 11 residues. Germline CDR1 is LNHDA and CDR2 is SQIVND (reference sequence). Between the trimmed V and J ends, which lost 7 bases and 7 bases, there was a span of 8 bases.